This T cell receptor (beta chain) stems from a study of blood T cell repertoires in COVID-19. About the study: There were acute and convalescent COVID-19 samples, and they came from the United States, Italy and Spain. T cells, B-cell-depleted T cells, or PBMCs provided the cDNA or gDNA that served as material.

Under the authors' procedure: Quantification of nucleated cells was approximated via reference gene primer amplification. TCRdb's table, derived via immunoSEQ multiplex PCR, lists solely in-frame clones and lacks some. V, J and clone size are those of that table, while D and trimming were read from the DNA. The sample records more than 150,000 clones, about four fifths being singletons. CDR1 and CDR2 (germline): SNHLY, FYNNEI. The length of the CDR3 is 14 residues. The V gene end was trimmed by 4 bases and the J gene end by 2 bases; junction bases not matched to a gene: 4. Sample: peripheral blood. This sequence was found in a man aged 60 to 75 with acute or convalescent COVID-19. The chain uses TRBV2 and TRBJ2-7, with TRBD2 matching 8 bases. The chain's CDR3 is CASSVLAVAYEQYF. In nucleotides, the CDR3 is TGTGCCAGCAGTGTACTAGCGGTCGCCTACGAGCAGTACTTC.